These 2 T cell receptor beta chains were sequenced from one sample in a study of CD8+CD57+ T cells in acquired aplastic anemia. CDR3 and TCR beta VDJ profiling relied on genomic DNA as the template. MiXCR, run by TCRdb on the reads, gives a single entry per CDR3 protein. The sample lists around 130,000 distinct CDR3 sequences; approximately 61% were seen once. Whoever was chosen for sequencing had shown CD8+CD57+ cell expansion by flow cytometry. Sequencing used sorted CD4+, CD8+, or CD8+CD57+ T cells (not recorded which) from PBMCs. The receptor source for this set is a human donor with aplastic anemia.

V usage is TRBV10-3 and J usage is TRBJ1-1, with TRBD1 as a possible D gene (6 bases). Trimming pared 7 bases from V and 0 bases from J, leaving 15 bases between. The length of the CDR3 is 15 residues. Germline CDR1 is ENHRY and CDR2 is SYGVKD. The CDR3 reads CAIIGEDSMNTEAFF. The DNA for the CDR3 is TGTGCCATCATAGGGGAGGACAGTATGAACACTGAAGCTTTCTTT.

The chain links TRBV19 to TRBJ2-7; D possibly uses TRBD1 or TRBD2 (5 bases each). Germline V gives CDR1 LNHDA, CDR2 SQIVND (reference sequence). V gave up 4 bases and J gave up 9 bases, with 16 bases separating them. This CDR3 has 13 amino acids. CDR3 residues: CASSRGTGDGQYF. The CDR3, as DNA: TGTGCCAGTAGTAGAGGGACCGGGGATGGGCAGTACTTC.